This TCR beta chain originates from a study of shared clonotypes between healthy human individuals (dated by TCRdb to the early 2020s). With regard to the full study: The cohort comprised two women and a few men aged 18 to 49 years. Blood TCR repertoires of five healthy adults were deeply sequenced to estimate repertoire size and the extent of clonotype sharing between individuals. Each donor's leukapheresis produced roughly between about 0.8 and 10 billion PBMCs. Different laboratories and diverse techniques were used to prepare libraries and sequence TCR repertoires, to increase sequencing depth and limit assay-specific biases.

The donors were healthy, HIV-negative adults who had no recently reported acute infections or vaccinations. All donors were Caucasian adults living in Nashville, Tennessee, USA. For unsorted samples, around 85 million PBMCs were counted, and genomic DNA was extracted using the QIAamp DNA Blood Mini kit. Blood was obtained by leukapheresis, after which PBMCs were separated by Ficoll-Histopaque density gradient centrifugation and cryopreserved in liquid nitrogen vapor phase. The V end loses 3 bases and the J end loses 4 bases, and a stretch of 13 bases separates them. The germline V gene (reference sequence) supplies CDR1 GTSNPN and CDR2 SVGIG. Counted from cysteine to phenylalanine, this CDR3 has 14 amino acids. The DNA shown is the 42-base CDR3, in frame from base 1. What the work shows at the level of the full study, not this receptor alone: Pairwise subsampling indicated that sequencing depth was expected to affect the degree of clonotype sharing among donors. Only blood was sampled, and tissue TCR repertoires likely differ from those in blood. The small number of donors limited the genetic and exposure-history diversity represented.

Using the deep immunoSEQ assay, multiplex PCR amplified TCR CDR3 regions from genomic DNA. Extracted genomic DNA from each cell subset was distributed evenly across all wells of several immunoSEQ 96-well plates, and each plate was treated as a replicate. For unsorted PBMC, around 290 ng of genomic DNA, equivalent to about 30,000 T cell genomes, went into each replicate PCR. Unsorted PBMC genomic DNA was sequenced across ten immunoSEQ deep assay plates. The purified libraries were quantified using a Qubit 3.0 fluorometer, sized with a Bioanalyzer 2100, and then quantified again using the KAPA Library Quantification kit. Each immunoSEQ 96-well plate was sequenced on its own single-read 150-cycle Illumina NextSeq 550 flow cell. Per the authors' processing: The immunoSEQ output contained only junctional sequences without quality scores, so filtering could not match that applied to full-length reads. Sequences were annotated with PyIR, a Python wrapper for IgBLAST v1.9, and V/J genes and CDR3 were assigned using IMGT germline references. Reads were filtered out if the reads had weak V/J assignments (E-value above 1e-6), no CDR3, stop codons, out-of-frame junctions, or ambiguous translated residues. A V3J clonotype was defined by an identical inferred V gene, J gene, and CDR3 amino acid sequence. To compute the percentage overlap between repertoires, the number of shared unique clonotypes was divided by the size of the smaller repertoire. Repertoire richness was assessed with RTK rarefaction, the Chao1 estimator, and Recon v2.1 estimates of unobserved clonotypes. TCRdb retrieved this table from immuneACCESS and kept in-frame rearrangements only. Not all clones are present; in checked studies, unresolved V genes account for under half, and no reason is known for the remainder. V, J and clone size are taken as reported in that table, and D and trimming were inferred from the DNA itself. Recorded for this sample are about 450,000 clones; roughly 78% of them occurred a single time. Less than 15% of the sample lies in the top ten.

This clone was observed a handful of times. The antigen it recognizes is unknown. Base qualities were left out, and no much larger clone turns up one base away. Sequenced: PBMCs. The TCR sequence derives from a woman aged 40 to 49 in good health. Some clones in this sample may be carry-over from other donors' samples. The chain is encoded by TRBV30 joined to TRBJ2-4; the D gene is perhaps TRBD2, on 5 matching bases. The CDR3 region: CAWRNWRAKNIQYF. The DNA sequence is given as TGTGCCTGGAGAAACTGGCGGGCGAAAAACATTCAGTACTTC.